This T cell receptor (beta chain) is from a study of CD8 T cells in ankylosing spondylitis. One entry per CDR3 protein results from TCRdb running MiXCR on the 5' RACE reads. The sample yields about 190,000 distinct CDR3 sequences, roughly 13% seen once. CDR1 and CDR2 from the germline V gene are SGHRS and YFSETQ. This CDR3 spans 13 amino acids. Trimming pared 4 bases from V and 5 bases from J, leaving 12 bases between. The V call is TRBV5-1, the J call TRBJ1-2, with unresolved D. The TCR sequence derives from a female donor with ankylosing spondylitis or in good health (not recorded which). Material for sequencing was blood, either unsorted or a sorted T cell fraction (not recorded which). The CDR3 here is CASSLVQEYGYTF. The CDR3 nucleotides are TGCGCCAGCAGCCTTGTCCAGGAATATGGCTACACCTTC.